This is a list of T cell receptor beta chains from one sample in a study of cytomegalovirus exposure and HLA in healthy donors. Sequencing was performed with immunoSEQ multiplex PCR; in TCRdb, only in-frame clones are kept and a portion is missing. The sample lists a few hundred thousand clones, around 81% occurring once. Sequenced material: PBMCs. All receptors derive from a woman aged 55-69 years in good health and CMV-seropositive. CDR3s include the opening cysteine and the closing phenylalanine or tryptophan. The D gene is left open where the match is weak. Rows give clone size only sometimes, using once, few, many, or a class for an expanded clone.

V gene,D gene,J gene,clone size,CDR3 protein,CDR3 DNA
TRBV18,.,TRBJ1-5,.,CASSTTGKQPQHF,TGTGCCAGCTCCACTACAGGGAAACAGCCCCAGCATTTT
TRBV29-1,TRBD1,TRBJ1-2,.,CSVTAGTASYGYTF,TGCAGCGTTACCGCCGGGACAGCAAGCTATGGCTACACCTTC
TRBV7-2,TRBD1,TRBJ1-2,.,CASSLGTGAQGYTF,TGTGCCAGCAGCTTAGGGACAGGGGCTCAGGGCTACACCTTC
TRBV5-1,.,TRBJ1-1,.,CASTSGSEAFF,TGCGCCAGCACCTCAGGGTCTGAAGCTTTCTTT
TRBV19,TRBD1,TRBJ2-1,few,CASSIYRGRNNEQFF,TGTGCCAGTAGTATCTACAGGGGGAGGAACAATGAGCAGTTCTTC
TRBV7-3,TRBD1,TRBJ1-1,.,CASSLTTGGLTEAFF,TGTGCCAGCAGTTTGACGACAGGGGGACTAACTGAAGCTTTCTTT
TRBV4-1,TRBD2,TRBJ2-1,.,CASSQASGRGGNEQFF,TGCGCCAGCAGCCAGGCTAGCGGGAGGGGGGGCAATGAGCAGTTCTTC
TRBV6-5,.,TRBJ1-2,.,CASSRLQRLAGYTF,TGTGCCAGCAGCCGCCTCCAAAGATTAGCTGGCTACACCTTC
TRBV14,.,TRBJ1-2,.,CASSQEAGLVGYGYTF,TGTGCCAGCAGCCAAGAGGCCGGGTTAGTCGGCTATGGCTACACCTTC
TRBV7-9,.,TRBJ1-2,.,CASSLESGRHGYTF,TGTGCCAGCAGCTTAGAAAGTGGCAGGCATGGCTACACCTTC
TRBV11-2,TRBD1,TRBJ1-2,few,CASSTRTGGNYGYTF,TGTGCCAGCAGCACTCGGACAGGGGGAAACTATGGCTACACCTTC
TRBV5-4,.,TRBJ1-1,.,CASSLELTGNTEAFF,TGTGCCAGCAGCTTGGAGTTAACAGGGAATACTGAAGCTTTCTTT
TRBV28,TRBD1,TRBJ1-3,.,CASLEGGQGGSGNTIYF,TGTGCCAGCCTCGAGGGGGGACAGGGCGGCTCTGGAAACACCATATATTTT
TRBV5-1,TRBD2,TRBJ2-1,.,CASSAELAVHYNEQFF,TGCGCCAGCAGCGCCGAGCTAGCGGTACACTACAATGAGCAGTTCTTC
TRBV28,.,TRBJ1-2,.,CASSLGDSLYGYTF,TGTGCCAGCAGTTTAGGTGACAGCCTCTATGGCTACACCTTC
TRBV6-6,TRBD1,TRBJ1-2,.,CASRPGQGIYGYTF,TGTGCCAGCAGACCGGGACAGGGTATTTATGGCTACACCTTC
TRBV6-6,TRBD1,TRBJ1-4,.,CASSSPTGPGEKLFF,TGTGCCAGCAGTTCCCCGACAGGGCCGGGTGAAAAACTGTTTTTT
TRBV5-6,.,TRBJ1-2,.,CASSLRSGEGYTF,TGTGCCAGCAGCCTCCGCTCGGGTGAAGGCTACACCTTC
TRBV5-4,TRBD2,TRBJ2-7,once,CASSLAGLGTYEQYF,TGTGCCAGCAGCTTGGCGGGACTAGGAACGTACGAGCAGTACTTC
TRBV6-1,TRBD1,TRBJ2-7,.,CASSVDRGWSYEQYF,TGTGCCAGCAGTGTGGACAGGGGCTGGAGTTACGAGCAGTACTTC
TRBV5-1,.,TRBJ2-7,.,CASSLTSNYEQYF,TGCGCCAGCAGCCTGACTAGTAACTACGAGCAGTACTTC
TRBV28,TRBD2,TRBJ2-2,few,CASSSPAGEFTGELFF,TGTGCCAGCAGTTCCCCAGCGGGAGAATTCACCGGGGAGCTGTTTTTT
TRBV7-9,TRBD1,TRBJ2-7,.,CASSRGQGNEQYF,TGTGCCAGCAGCCGGGGACAGGGGAACGAGCAGTACTTC
TRBV18,.,TRBJ2-5,.,CASSPVGLRGETQYF,TGTGCCAGCTCACCGGTTGGTTTAAGGGGAGAGACCCAGTACTTC
TRBV7-2,.,TRBJ1-5,.,CASSAQYSNQPQHF,TGTGCCAGCAGCGCCCAGTATAGCAATCAGCCCCAGCATTTT
TRBV28,.,TRBJ2-7,.,CASSPPPEGKQYF,TGTGCCAGCAGTCCTCCACCGGAGGGTAAGCAGTACTTC
TRBV7-3,TRBD1,TRBJ2-5,.,CASSKDREETQYF,TGTGCCAGCAGCAAGGACAGGGAGGAGACCCAGTACTTC
TRBV19,TRBD2,TRBJ2-1,once,CASRGTSGSREQFF,TGTGCCAGTCGCGGGACTAGCGGGAGTAGGGAGCAGTTCTTC